This TCR beta chain derives from a study of radiotherapy plus CTLA-4 blockade in lung cancer. At the level of the study: An objective response was seen in around a sixth of patients, and disease control in around 33%.

Profiling relied on immunoSEQ multiplex PCR, and the TCRdb table lists in-frame clones only, not all of them. This sample has 81,000 or so clones; 84% occur once, and the top ten carry approximately 0.8%. Study-wide points: How blood T cell clones changed early, along with interferon-beta, reportedly forecast response best. In blood, tumor-derived TCR clones expanded after radiotherapy plus ipilimumab.

The germline CDR1 and CDR2 sequences are SGHVS and FNYEAQ. This CDR3 comprises 13 residues. Trimming left V 5 bases short and J 4 bases short, with 9 bases between. Turning to this clone: Its antigen is not identified.

Patients had chemo-refractory metastatic non-small-cell lung cancer and received focal radiation plus CTLA-4 blockade that used ipilimumab. The chain couples TRBV7-6 to TRBJ1-3; tentatively, D is TRBD1 (6 bases). The clonotype was recovered from a human donor with non-small cell lung cancer who had stable disease on radiotherapy plus ipilimumab. Sequencing used peripheral blood, obtained from a patient treated with radiotherapy plus ipilimumab. CDR3 amino acids: CASSPGTGNTIYF. CDR3 DNA: TGTGCCAGCAGCCCCGGGACAGGAAACACCATATATTTT.